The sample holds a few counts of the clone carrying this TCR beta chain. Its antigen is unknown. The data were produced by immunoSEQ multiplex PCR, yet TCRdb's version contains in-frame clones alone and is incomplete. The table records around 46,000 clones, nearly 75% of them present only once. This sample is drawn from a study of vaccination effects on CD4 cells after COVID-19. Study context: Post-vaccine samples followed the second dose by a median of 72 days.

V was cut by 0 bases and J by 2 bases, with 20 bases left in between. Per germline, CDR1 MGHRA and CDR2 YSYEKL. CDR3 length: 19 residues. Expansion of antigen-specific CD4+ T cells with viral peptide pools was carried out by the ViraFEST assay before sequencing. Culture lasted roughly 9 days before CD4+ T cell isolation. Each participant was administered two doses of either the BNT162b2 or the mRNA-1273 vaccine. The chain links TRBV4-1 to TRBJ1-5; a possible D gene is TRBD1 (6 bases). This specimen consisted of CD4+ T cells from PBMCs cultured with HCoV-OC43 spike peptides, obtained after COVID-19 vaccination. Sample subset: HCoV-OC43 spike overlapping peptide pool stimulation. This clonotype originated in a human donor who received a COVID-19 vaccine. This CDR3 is CASSQDQILGAWGNQPQHF. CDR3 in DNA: TGCGCCAGCAGCCAAGATCAGATTTTGGGGGCATGGGGCAATCAGCCCCAGCATTTT.